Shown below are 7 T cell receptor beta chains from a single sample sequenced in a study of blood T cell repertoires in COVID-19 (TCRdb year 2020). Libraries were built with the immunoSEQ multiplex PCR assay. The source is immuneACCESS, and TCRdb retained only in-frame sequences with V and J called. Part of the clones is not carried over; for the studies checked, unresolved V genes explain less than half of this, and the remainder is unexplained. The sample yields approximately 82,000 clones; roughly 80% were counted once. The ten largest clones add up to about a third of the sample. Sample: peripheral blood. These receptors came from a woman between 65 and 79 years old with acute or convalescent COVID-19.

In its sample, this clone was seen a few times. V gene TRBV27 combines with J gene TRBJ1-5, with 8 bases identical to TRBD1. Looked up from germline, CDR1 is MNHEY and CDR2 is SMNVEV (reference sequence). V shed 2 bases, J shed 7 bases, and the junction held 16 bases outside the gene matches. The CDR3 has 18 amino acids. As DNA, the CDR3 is TGTGCCAGCAGTTTAGGTCGGACAGGGAAAGGGACCCGGCAGCCCCAGCATTTT. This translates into CASSLGRTGKGTRQPQHF.

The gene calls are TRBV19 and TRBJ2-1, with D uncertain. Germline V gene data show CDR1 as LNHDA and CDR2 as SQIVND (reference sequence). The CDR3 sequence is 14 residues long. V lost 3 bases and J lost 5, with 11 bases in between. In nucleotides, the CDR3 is TGTGCCAGTAGTATCGCTCGAGAGCACAATGAGCAGTTCTTC. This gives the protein CASSIAREHNEQFF. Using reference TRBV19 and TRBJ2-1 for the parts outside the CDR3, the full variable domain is DGGITQSPKYLFRKEGQNVTLSCEQNLNHDAMYWYRQDPGQGLRLIYYSQIVNDFQKGDIAEGYSVSREKKESFPLTVTSAQKNPTAFYLCASSIAREHNEQFFGPGTRLTVL.

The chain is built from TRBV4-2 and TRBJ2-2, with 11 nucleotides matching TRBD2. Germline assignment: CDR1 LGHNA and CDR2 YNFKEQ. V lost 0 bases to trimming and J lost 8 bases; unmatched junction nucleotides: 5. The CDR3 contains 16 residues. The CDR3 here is CASSQDLAGGSGELFF. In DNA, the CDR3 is TGTGCCAGCAGCCAAGACCTAGCGGGAGGATCTGGGGAGCTGTTTTTT.

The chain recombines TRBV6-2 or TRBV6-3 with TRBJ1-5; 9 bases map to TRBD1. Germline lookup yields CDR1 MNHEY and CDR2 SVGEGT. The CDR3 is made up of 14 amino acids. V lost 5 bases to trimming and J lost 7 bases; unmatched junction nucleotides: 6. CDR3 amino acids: CASSQGTGFQPQHF. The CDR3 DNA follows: TGTGCCAGCAGTCAGGGGACAGGGTTCCAGCCCCAGCATTTT.

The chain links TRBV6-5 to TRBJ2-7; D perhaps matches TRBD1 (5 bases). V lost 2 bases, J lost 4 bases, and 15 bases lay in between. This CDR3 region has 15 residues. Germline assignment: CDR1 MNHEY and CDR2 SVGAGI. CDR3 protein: CASSYGAGTVYEQYF. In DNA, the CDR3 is TGTGCCAGCAGTTACGGGGCAGGAACCGTTTACGAGCAGTACTTC.

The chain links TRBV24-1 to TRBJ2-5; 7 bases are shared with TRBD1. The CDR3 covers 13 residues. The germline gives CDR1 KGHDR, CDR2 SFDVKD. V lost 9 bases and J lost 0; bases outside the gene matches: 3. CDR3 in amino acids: CATRQGNQETQYF. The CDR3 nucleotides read TGTGCCACCCGACAGGGAAACCAAGAGACCCAGTACTTC.

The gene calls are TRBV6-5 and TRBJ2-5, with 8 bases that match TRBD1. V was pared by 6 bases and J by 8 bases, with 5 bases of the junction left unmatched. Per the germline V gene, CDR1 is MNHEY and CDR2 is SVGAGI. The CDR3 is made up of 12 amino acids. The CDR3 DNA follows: TGTGCCAGCAGCTCGGGACAGGCCACCCAGTACTTC. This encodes CASSSGQATQYF.